This T cell receptor beta chain emerged from a study of identical twins. From germline, CDR1 is SGHRS and CDR2 YFSETQ. CDR3 length: 16 residues. V trimming: 4 bases; J trimming: 1 base; junction bases outside the gene matches: 10. Donors uniformly comprised healthy Caucasians. General study results and limits: Where beta out-of-frame sequences were concerned, excess twin sharing was weaker.

TCRdb itself ran the 5' RACE reads through MiXCR, one entry per CDR3 protein. The repertoire has about 460,000 distinct CDR3 sequences, 12% to 15% of them found once; the top ten carry 0.4% to 0.55%. This clonotype was seen ten or more times. The antigen is unknown. These data also formed part of another study, on yellow fever vaccine responses in identical twins.

The rearrangement joins TRBV5-1 to TRBJ1-1, with 7 bases aligning to TRBD1. The TCR comes from a woman younger than 30 in good health. Sequenced material: CD4+ T cells sorted from blood. In nucleotides, the CDR3 is TGCGCCAGCAGCCTCAGACAGACAGGGCCGAACACTGAAGCTTTCTTT. Its translation is CASSLRQTGPNTEAFF.